This TCR beta chain was retrieved from a study of human T cells and chemical hapten exposure. Points from the study as a whole: Because they had alopecia, donors may respond immunologically unlike healthy people.

TCRdb redid the calling of the RACE reads with MiXCR, one entry per CDR3 protein. This repertoire shows approximately 84,000 distinct CDR3 sequences, roughly a tenth found once; its top ten account for approximately 2.3%. Time point: patch test 2, 6 weeks after DPC sensitization. Regarding treatment: therapeutic diphenylcyclopropenone sensitization with weekly scalp DPC. This clonotype came up many times. Its antigen is not identified. Looked up from germline, CDR1 is LGHDT and CDR2 is YNNKEL (reference sequence). The CDR3 is made up of 15 amino acids. The germline V and J ends were trimmed by 4 bases and 9 bases, with 19 bases remaining between them.

The chain has TRBV3-1 and TRBJ2-1; D is possibly TRBD2 (5 bases). Sequenced material: whole blood, taken in connection with sensitization to the hapten diphenylcyclopropenone (DPC). The TCR sequence derives from a woman in her twenties or thirties with alopecia areata. Some clones in this sample may be carry-over from other donors' samples. CDR3 sequence: CASSPPGSLTTEQFF. In nucleotides, the CDR3 is TGTGCCAGCAGCCCGCCGGGATCCCTGACAACTGAGCAGTTCTTC.